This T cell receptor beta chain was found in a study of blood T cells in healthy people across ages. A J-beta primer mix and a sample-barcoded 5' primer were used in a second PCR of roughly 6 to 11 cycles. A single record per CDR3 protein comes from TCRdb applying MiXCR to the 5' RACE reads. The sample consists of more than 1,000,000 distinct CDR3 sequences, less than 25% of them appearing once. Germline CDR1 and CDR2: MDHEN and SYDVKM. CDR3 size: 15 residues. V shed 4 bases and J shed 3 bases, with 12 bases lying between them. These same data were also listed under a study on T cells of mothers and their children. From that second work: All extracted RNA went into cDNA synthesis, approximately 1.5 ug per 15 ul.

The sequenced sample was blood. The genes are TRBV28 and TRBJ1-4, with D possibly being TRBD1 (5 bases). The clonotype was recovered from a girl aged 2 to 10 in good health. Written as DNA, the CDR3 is TGTGCCAGCAGTTCCACTACGGGACCTAATGAAAAACTGTTTTTT. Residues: CASSSTTGPNEKLFF.